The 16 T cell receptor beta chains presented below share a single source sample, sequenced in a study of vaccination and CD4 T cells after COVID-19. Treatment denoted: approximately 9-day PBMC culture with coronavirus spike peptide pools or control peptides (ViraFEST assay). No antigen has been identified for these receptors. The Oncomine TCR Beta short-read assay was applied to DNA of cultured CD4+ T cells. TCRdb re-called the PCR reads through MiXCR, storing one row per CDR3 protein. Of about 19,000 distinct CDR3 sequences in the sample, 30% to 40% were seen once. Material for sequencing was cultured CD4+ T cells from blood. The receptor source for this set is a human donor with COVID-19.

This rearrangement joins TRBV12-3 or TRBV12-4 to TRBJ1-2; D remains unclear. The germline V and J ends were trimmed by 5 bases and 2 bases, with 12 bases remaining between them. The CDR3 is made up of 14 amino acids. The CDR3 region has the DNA TGTGCCAGCAGTAGAGAGCAATCCAACTATGGCTACACCTTC. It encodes CASSREQSNYGYTF.

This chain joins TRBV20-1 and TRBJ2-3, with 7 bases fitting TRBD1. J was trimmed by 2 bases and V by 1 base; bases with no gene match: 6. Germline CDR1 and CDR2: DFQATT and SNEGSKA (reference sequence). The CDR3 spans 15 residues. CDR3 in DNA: TGCAGTGCTAGAGGGACAGGAGGTTACACAGATACGCAGTATTTT. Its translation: CSARGTGGYTDTQYF.

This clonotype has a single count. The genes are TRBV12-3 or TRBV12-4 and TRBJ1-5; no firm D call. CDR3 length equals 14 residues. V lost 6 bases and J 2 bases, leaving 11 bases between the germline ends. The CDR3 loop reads CASSAGRGNQPQHF. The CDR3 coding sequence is TGTGCCAGCAGCGCGGGAAGGGGCAATCAGCCCCAGCATTTT.

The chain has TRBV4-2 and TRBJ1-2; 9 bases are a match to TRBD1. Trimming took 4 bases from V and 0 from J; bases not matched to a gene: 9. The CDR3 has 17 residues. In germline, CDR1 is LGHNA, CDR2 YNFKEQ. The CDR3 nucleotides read TGTGCCAGCAGCCCACAGACAGGGGGGATAGCTAACTATGGCTACACCTTC. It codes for CASSPQTGGIANYGYTF.

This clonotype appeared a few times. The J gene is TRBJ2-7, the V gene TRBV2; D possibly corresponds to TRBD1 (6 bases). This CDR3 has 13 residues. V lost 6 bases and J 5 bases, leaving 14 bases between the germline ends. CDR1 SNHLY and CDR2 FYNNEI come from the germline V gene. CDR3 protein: CASSDEGVNEQYF. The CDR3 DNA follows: TGTGCCAGCAGCGACGAGGGGGTCAACGAGCAGTACTTC.

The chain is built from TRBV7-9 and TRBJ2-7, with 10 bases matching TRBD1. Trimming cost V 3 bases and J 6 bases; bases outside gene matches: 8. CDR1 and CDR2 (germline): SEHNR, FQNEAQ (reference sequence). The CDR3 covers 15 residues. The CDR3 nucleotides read TGTGCCAGCAGCTTGGGGACAGGGGTCGTGAGCGAGCAGTACTTC. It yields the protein CASSLGTGVVSEQYF.

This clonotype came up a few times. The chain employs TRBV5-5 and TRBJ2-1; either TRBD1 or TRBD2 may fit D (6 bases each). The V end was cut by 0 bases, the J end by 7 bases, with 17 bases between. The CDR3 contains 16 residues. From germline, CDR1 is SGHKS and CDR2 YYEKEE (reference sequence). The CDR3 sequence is CASSLGGGGVWNEQFF. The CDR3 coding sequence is TGTGCCAGCAGCTTGGGAGGGGGAGGTGTCTGGAATGAGCAGTTCTTC.

In nucleotides, the CDR3 is TGCGCCAGCAGCCTTAGACTAGCTGAAGATACGCAGTATTTT. It codes for CASSLRLAEDTQYF. This chain connects TRBV4-3 to TRBJ2-3; the match to TRBD2 covers 7 bases. Looked up from germline, CDR1 is LGHNA and CDR2 is YSLEER. V shed 4 bases, J shed 5 bases, and the junction held 6 bases outside the gene matches. The CDR3 totals 14 residues.

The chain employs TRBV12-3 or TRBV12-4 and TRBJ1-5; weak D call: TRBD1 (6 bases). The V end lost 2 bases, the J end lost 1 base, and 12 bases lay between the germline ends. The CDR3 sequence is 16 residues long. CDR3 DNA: TGTGCCAGCAGTTTAAGGGGGGCGGCAAGCAATCAGCCCCAGCATTTT. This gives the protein CASSLRGAASNQPQHF.

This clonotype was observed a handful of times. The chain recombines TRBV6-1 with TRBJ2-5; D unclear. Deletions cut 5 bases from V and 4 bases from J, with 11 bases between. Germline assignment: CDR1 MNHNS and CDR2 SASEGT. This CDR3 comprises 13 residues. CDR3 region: CASSIGPRETQYF. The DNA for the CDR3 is TGTGCCAGCAGTATAGGGCCAAGAGAGACCCAGTACTTC.

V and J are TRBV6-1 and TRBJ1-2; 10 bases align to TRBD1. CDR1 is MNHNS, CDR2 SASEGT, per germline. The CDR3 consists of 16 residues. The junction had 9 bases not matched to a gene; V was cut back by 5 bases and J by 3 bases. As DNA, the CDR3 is TGTGCCAGCAGTCCGGCCGGGACAGGGGACGACTATGGCTACACCTTC. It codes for CASSPAGTGDDYGYTF.

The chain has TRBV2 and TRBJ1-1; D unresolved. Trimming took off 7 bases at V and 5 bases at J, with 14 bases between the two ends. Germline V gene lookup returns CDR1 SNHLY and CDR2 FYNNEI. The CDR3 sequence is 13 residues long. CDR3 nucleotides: TGTGCCAGCACCCCGACGGTTGGTACTGAAGCTTTCTTT. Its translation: CASTPTVGTEAFF. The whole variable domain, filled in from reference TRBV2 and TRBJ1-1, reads EPEVTQTPSHQVTQMGQEVILRCVPISNHLYFYWYRQILGQKVEFLVSFYNNEISEKSEIFDDQFSVERPDGSNFTLKIRSTKLEDSAMYFCASTPTVGTEAFFGQGTRLTVV.

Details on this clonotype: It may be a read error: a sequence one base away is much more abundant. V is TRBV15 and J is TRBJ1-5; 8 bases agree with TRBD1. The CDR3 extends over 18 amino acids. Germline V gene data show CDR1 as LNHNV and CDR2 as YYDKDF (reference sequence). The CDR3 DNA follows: TGTGCCACCAGCAGAGATAAGGGGGACAGGCCTCTCAGACAGCCCCAGCGTTTT. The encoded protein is CATSRDKGDRPLRQPQRF.

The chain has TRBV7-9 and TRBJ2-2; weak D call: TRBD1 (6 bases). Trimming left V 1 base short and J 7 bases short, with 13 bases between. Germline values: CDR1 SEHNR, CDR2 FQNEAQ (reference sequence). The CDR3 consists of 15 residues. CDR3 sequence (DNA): TGTGCCAGCAGCTTAGATCGTCAGGGGATCGGGGAGCTGTTTTTT. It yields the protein CASSLDRQGIGELFF.

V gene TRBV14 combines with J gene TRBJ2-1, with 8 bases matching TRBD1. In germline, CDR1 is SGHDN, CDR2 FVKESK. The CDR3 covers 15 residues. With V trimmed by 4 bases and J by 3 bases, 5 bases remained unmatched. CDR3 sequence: CASSRDRSSYNEQFF. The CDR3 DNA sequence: TGTGCCAGCAGCCGGGACAGGTCGAGCTACAATGAGCAGTTCTTC. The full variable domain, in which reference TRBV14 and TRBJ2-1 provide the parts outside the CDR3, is EAGVTQFPSHSVIEKGQTVTLRCDPISGHDNLYWYRRVMGKEIKFLLHFVKESKQDESGMPNNRFLAERTGGTYSTLKVQPAELEDSGVYFCASSRDRSSYNEQFFGPGTRLTVL.

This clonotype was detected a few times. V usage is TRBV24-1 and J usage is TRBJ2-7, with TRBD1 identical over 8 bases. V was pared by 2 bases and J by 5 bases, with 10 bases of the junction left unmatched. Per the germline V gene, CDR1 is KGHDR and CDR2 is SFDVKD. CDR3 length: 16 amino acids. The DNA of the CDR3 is TGTGCCACCAGTGATTCCCCAGGACAGGGTGTTGACGAGCAGTACTTC. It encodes CATSDSPGQGVDEQYF.